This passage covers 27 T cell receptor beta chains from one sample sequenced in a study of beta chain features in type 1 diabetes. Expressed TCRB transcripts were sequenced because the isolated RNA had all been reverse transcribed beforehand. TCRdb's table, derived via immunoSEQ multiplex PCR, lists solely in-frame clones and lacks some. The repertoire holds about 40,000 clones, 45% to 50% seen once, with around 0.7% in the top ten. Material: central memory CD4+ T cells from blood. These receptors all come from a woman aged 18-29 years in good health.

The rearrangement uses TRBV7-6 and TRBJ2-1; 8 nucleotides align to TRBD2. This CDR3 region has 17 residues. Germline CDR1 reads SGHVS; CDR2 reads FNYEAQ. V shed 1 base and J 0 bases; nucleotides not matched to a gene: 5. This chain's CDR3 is CASSLDVAGSSYNEQFF. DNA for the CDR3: TGTGCCAGCAGCTTAGATGTAGCGGGGAGCTCCTACAATGAGCAGTTCTTC.

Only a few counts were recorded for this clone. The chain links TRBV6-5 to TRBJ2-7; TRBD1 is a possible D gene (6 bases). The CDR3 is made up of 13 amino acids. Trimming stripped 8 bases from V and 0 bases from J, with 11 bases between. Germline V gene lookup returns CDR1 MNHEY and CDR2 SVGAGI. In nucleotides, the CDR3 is TGTGCCAGCTCTCGGGACAACTCCTACGAGCAGTACTTC. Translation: CASSRDNSYEQYF.

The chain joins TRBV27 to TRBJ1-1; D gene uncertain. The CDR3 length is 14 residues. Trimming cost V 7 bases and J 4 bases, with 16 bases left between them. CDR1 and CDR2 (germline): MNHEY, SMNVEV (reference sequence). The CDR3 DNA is TGTGCCAGCACCCAAAGGCGGGGAGGCACTGAAGCTTTCTTT. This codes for CASTQRRGGTEAFF.

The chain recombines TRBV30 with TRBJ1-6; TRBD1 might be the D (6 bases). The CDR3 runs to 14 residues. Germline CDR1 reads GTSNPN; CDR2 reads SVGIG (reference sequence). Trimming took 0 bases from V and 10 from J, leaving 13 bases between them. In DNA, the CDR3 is TGTGCCTGGAGTGTAGCTGGGGGCGACTCACCCCTCCACTTT. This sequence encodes CAWSVAGGDSPLHF.

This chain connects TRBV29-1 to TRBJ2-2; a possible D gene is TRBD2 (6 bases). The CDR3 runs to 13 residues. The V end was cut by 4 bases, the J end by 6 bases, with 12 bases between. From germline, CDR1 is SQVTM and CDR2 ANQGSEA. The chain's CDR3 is CSVGSGGAGELFF. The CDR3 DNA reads TGCAGCGTTGGTAGCGGTGGAGCCGGGGAGCTGTTTTTT.

The CDR3, as DNA: TGTGCCAGCACCCCCGGGACAGGGGGCGAAGAGACCCAGTACTTC. This codes for CASTPGTGGEETQYF. The chain couples TRBV2 to TRBJ2-5; 12 bases align to TRBD1. The CDR3 length is 15 residues. CDR1 and CDR2 (germline): SNHLY, FYNNEI. Unmatched junction bases numbered 6, after V lost 7 bases and J lost 3 bases. The variable domain in full, completed from reference TRBV2 and TRBJ2-5, reads EPEVTQTPSHQVTQMGQEVILRCVPISNHLYFYWYRQILGQKVEFLVSFYNNEISEKSEIFDDQFSVERPDGSNFTLKIRSTKLEDSAMYFCASTPGTGGEETQYFGPGTRLLVL.

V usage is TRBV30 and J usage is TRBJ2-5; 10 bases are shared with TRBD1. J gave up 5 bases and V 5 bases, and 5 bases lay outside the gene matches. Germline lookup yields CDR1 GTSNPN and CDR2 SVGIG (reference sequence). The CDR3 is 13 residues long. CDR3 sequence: CAWGTGDGETQYF. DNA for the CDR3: TGTGCCTGGGGGACAGGGGATGGGGAGACCCAGTACTTC.

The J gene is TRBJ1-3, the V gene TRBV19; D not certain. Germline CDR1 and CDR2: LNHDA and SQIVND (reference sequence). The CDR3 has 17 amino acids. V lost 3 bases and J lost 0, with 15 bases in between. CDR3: CASSILPGSTSGNTIYF. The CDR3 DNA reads TGTGCCAGTAGTATCCTCCCCGGGTCCACCTCTGGAAACACCATATATTTT.

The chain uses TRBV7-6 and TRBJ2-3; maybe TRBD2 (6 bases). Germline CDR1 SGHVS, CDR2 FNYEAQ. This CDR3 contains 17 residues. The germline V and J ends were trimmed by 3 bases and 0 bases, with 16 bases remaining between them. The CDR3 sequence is CASSFLGGTASTDTQYF. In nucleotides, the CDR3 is TGTGCCAGCAGCTTCCTCGGAGGGACGGCTAGCACAGATACGCAGTATTTT. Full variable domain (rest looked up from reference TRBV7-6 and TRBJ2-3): GAGVSQSPRYKVTKRGQDVALRCDPISGHVSLYWYRQALGQGPEFLTYFNYEAQQDKSGLPNDRFSAERPEGSISTLTIQRTEQRDSAMYRCASSFLGGTASTDTQYFGPGTRLTVL.

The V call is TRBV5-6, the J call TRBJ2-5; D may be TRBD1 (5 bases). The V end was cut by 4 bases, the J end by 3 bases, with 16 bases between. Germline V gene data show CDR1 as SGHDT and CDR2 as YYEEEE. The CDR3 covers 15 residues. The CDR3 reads CASSGVLTGKETQYF. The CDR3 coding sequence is TGTGCCAGCAGCGGGGTCCTAACAGGAAAAGAGACCCAGTACTTC.

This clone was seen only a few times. CDR3 DNA sequence: TGTGCCAGCAGCTTGTATGCGGGAGGGTACAATGAGCAGTTCTTC. Translation gives CASSLYAGGYNEQFF. This sequence joins TRBV5-5 and TRBJ2-1, with 9 positions matching TRBD2. CDR1 SGHKS and CDR2 YYEKEE come from the germline V gene (reference sequence). The CDR3 is made up of 15 amino acids. V lost 1 base and J lost 4; bases outside the gene matches: 3. Looking up the rest from reference TRBV5-5 and TRBJ2-1 gives the full variable domain: DAGVTQSPTHLIKTRGQQVTLRCSPISGHKSVSWYQQVLGQGPQFIFQYYEKEERGRGNFPDRFSARQFPNYSSELNVNALLLGDSALYLCASSLYAGGYNEQFFGPGTRLTVL.

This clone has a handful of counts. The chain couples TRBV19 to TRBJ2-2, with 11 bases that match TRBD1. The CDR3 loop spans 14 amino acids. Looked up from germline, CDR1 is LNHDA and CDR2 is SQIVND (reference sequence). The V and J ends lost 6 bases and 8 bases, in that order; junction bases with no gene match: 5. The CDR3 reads CASRRDRGSGELFF. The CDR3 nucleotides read TGTGCCAGTAGACGGGACAGGGGGTCTGGGGAGCTGTTTTTT.

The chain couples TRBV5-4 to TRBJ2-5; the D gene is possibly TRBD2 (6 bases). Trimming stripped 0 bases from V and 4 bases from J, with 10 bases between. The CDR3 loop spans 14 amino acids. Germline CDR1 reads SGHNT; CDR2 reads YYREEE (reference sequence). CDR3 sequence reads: CASSLDVGGETQYF. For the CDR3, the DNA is TGTGCCAGCAGCTTGGACGTCGGGGGAGAGACCCAGTACTTC.

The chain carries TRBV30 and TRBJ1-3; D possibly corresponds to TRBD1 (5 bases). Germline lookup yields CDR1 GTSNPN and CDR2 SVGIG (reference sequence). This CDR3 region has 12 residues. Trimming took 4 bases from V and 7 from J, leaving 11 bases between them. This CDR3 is CAWNKGQNTIYF. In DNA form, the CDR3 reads TGTGCCTGGAATAAGGGGCAGAACACCATATATTTT.

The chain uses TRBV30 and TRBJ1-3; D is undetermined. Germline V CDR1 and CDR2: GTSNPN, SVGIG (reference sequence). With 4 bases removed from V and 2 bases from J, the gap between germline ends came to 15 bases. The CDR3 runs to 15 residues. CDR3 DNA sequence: TGTGCCTGGAAAGGCAAGGACTTAACTGGAAACACCATATATTTT. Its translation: CAWKGKDLTGNTIYF.

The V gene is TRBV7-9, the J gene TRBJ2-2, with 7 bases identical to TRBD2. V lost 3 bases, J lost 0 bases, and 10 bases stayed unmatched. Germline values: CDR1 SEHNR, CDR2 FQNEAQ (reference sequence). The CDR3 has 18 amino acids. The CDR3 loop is CASSFDPGGTSNTGELFF. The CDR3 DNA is TGTGCCAGCAGCTTCGATCCGGGGGGAACCTCGAACACCGGGGAGCTGTTTTTT. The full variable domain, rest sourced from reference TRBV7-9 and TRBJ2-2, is DTGVSQNPRHKITKRGQNVTFRCDPISEHNRLYWYRQTLGQGPEFLTYFQNEAQLEKSRLLSDRFSAERPKGSFSTLEIQRTEQGDSAMYLCASSFDPGGTSNTGELFFGEGSRLTVL.

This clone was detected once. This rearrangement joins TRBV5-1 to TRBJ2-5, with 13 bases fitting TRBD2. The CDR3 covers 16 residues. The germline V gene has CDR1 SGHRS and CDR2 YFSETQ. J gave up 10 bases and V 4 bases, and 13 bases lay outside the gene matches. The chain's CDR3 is CASSRQGLAGPYGQYF. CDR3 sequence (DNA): TGCGCCAGCAGCAGGCAGGGACTAGCGGGGCCATATGGCCAGTACTTC. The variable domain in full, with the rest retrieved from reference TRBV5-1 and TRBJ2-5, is KAGVTQTPRYLIKTRGQQVTLSCSPISGHRSVSWYQQTPGQGLQFLFEYFSETQRNKGNFPGRFSGRQFSNSRSEMNVSTLELGDSALYLCASSRQGLAGPYGQYFGPGTRLLVL.

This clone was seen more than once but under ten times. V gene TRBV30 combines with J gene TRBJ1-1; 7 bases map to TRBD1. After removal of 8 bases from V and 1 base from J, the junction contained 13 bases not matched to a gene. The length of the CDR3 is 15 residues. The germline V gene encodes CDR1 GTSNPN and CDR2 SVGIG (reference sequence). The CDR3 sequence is CAGAGTVYSNTEAFF. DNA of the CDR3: TGTGCCGGAGCCGGGACAGTCTACTCGAACACTGAAGCTTTCTTT. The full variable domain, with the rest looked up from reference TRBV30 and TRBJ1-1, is SQTIHQWPATLVQPVGSPLSLECTVEGTSNPNLYWYRQAAGRGLQLLFYSVGIGQISSEVPQNLSASRPQDRQFILSSKKLLLSDSGFYLCAGAGTVYSNTEAFFGQGTRLTVV.

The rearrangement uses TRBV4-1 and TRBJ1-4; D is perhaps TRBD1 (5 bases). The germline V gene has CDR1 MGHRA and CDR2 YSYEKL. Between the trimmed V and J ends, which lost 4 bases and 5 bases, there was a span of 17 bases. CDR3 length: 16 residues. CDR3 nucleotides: TGCGCCAGCAGCCTACATGCGGTTCGGGGGAATGAAAAACTGTTTTTT. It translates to CASSLHAVRGNEKLFF.

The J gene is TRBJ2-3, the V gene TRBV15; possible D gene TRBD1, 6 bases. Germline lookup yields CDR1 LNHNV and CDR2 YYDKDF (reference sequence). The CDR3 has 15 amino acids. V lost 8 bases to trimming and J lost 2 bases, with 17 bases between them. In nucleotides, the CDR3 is TGTGCCACCTCTTTTGGGGGCTCCCCCACAGATACGCAGTATTTT. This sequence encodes CATSFGGSPTDTQYF.

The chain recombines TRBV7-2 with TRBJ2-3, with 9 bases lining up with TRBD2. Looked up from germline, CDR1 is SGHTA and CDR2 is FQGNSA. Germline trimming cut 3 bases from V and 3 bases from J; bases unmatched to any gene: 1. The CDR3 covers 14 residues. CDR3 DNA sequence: TGTGCCAGCAGCTTGACTAGCGGTACAGATACGCAGTATTTT. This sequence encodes CASSLTSGTDTQYF.

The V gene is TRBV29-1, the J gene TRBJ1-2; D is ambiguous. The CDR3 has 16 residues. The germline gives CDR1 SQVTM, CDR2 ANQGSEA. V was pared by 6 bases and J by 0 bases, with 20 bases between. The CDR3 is CSVAIPKSLANYGYTF. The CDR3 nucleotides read TGCAGCGTCGCCATTCCGAAATCGTTAGCTAACTATGGCTACACCTTC.

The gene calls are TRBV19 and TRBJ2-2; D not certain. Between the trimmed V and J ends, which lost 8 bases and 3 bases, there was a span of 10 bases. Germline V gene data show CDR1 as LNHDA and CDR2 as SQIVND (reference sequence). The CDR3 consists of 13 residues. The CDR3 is CASVRSHTGELFF. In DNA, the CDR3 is TGTGCCAGTGTGAGGAGTCACACCGGGGAGCTGTTTTTT.

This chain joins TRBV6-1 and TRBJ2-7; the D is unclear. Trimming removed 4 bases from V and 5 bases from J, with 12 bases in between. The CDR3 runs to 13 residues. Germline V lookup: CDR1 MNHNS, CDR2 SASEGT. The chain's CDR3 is CASSAFGRDEQYF. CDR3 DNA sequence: TGTGCCAGCAGTGCTTTTGGTCGGGACGAGCAGTACTTC.

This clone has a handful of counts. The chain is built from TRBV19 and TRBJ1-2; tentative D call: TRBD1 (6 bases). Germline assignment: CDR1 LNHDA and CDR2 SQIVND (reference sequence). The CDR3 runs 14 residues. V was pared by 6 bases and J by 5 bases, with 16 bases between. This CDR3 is CASRGTWGKYGYTF. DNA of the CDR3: TGTGCCAGTAGAGGGACATGGGGGAAATATGGCTACACCTTC.

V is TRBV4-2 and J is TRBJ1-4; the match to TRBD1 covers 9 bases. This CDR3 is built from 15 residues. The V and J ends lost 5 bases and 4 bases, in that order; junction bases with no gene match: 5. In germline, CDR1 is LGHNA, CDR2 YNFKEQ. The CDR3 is CASSGEGQGNEKLFF. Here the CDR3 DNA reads TGTGCCAGCAGCGGAGAGGGACAGGGTAATGAAAAACTGTTTTTT.

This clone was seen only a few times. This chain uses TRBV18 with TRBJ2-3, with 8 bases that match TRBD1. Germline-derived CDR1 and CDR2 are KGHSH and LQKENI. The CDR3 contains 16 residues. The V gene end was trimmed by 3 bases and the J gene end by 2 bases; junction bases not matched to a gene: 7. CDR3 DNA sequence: TGTGCCAGCTCACCGCGGGACAGGTATCTCACAGATACGCAGTATTTT. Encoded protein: CASSPRDRYLTDTQYF.